The source of this T cell receptor beta chain is a study of T cells in localized non-small cell lung cancer. Sequencing was performed with immunoSEQ multiplex PCR; in TCRdb, only in-frame clones are kept and a portion is missing. The sample has tens of thousands of clones; just over 85% are singletons. Trimming cost V 5 bases and J 4 bases; bases outside gene matches: 7. Germline V gene data show CDR1 as SGHAT and CDR2 as FQNNGV. The CDR3 extends over 15 amino acids. The chain has TRBV11-2 and TRBJ1-1, with 10 bases matching TRBD1. The receptor comes from a male donor at least 60 years old with stage II lung adenocarcinoma. The material sequenced was peripheral blood mononuclear cells, taken before any cancer treatment. The chain's CDR3 is CASSARQGASTEAFF. The CDR3 DNA follows: TGTGCCAGCAGCGCCCGACAGGGGGCTAGCACTGAAGCTTTCTTT.